A single sample is the source of the 27 T cell receptor beta chains below, sequenced in a study of glioma-infiltrating T cells. Amplification of TCR alpha and beta CDR3 regions from RNA used iRepertoire nested multiplex PCR. In TCRdb, the multiplex PCR reads were re-called with MiXCR into one record per CDR3 protein. The sample includes approximately 45,000 distinct CDR3 sequences, approximately 20% of them seen just once. Sequencing input: glioma tissue, nonneoplastic brain tissue, or PBMCs (not recorded which). These receptors came from a human donor with low-grade glioma or glioblastoma, undergoing nonglioma brain surgery, or in good health (not recorded which).

In its sample, this clonotype ranks as medium-sized. The chain joins TRBV6-1 to TRBJ1-2; 7 bases are shared with TRBD1. Trimming removed 6 bases from V and 4 bases from J; junction bases left unmatched: 8. Germline CDR1 MNHNS, CDR2 SASEGT. The CDR3 consists of 14 residues. The CDR3 DNA reads as TGTGCCAGCAGGGGGACAGCTCAACTCTATGGCTACACCTTC. Translation gives CASRGTAQLYGYTF.

Concerning this clonotype: The CDR3 does not close with the conserved phenylalanine or tryptophan, likely indicating a read error. The chain combines TRBV7-9 with TRBJ2-7; perhaps TRBD1 as D (6 bases). Germline CDR1 SEHNR, CDR2 FQNEAQ (reference sequence). The CDR3 is made up of 14 amino acids. The V and J ends lost 1 base and 2 bases respectively, with 9 bases between them. The chain's CDR3 is CASSLGQEAYEQYL. The CDR3 nucleotides are TGTGCCAGCAGCTTAGGACAGGAGGCCTACGAGCAGTACCTC.

This clonotype is medium-sized (0.01 to 0.1%). This chain connects TRBV20-1 to TRBJ1-5; D is unresolved. This CDR3 comprises 14 residues. V lost 1 base and J 3 bases, leaving 10 bases between the germline ends. The germline CDR1 and CDR2 sequences are DFQATT and SNEGSKA (reference sequence). Here the CDR3 reads CSARADNTNQPQHF. CDR3 DNA sequence: TGCAGTGCTAGAGCGGATAATACCAATCAGCCCCAGCATTTT.

Ten or more counts support this clonotype. The chain combines TRBV14 with TRBJ2-5, with D uncertain. The germline V gene encodes CDR1 SGHDN and CDR2 FVKESK. Trimming took off 1 base at V and 3 bases at J, with 9 bases between the two ends. The CDR3 covers 14 residues. Here the CDR3 reads CASSQGYAKETQYF. CDR3 sequence (DNA): TGTGCCAGCAGCCAAGGTTACGCCAAAGAGACCCAGTACTTC.

Regarding this clonotype: A junction boundary mismatches the germline segment, possibly from a read error. CDR3 sequence: CASSLERVTQGTQYF. The DNA for the CDR3 is TGTGCCAGCAGTTTAGAAAGGGTTACCCAAGGGACCCAGTACTTC. J is TRBJ2-5 and V is TRBV12-3 or TRBV12-4; no clear D gene. This CDR3 region has 15 residues.

This clonotype was recorded many times. The rearrangement joins TRBV28 to TRBJ2-5, with D unresolved. Between the trimmed V and J ends, which lost 6 bases and 2 bases, there was a span of 19 bases. The germline V gene has CDR1 MDHEN and CDR2 SYDVKM. The CDR3 covers 16 residues. CDR3 nucleotides: TGTGCCAGCAGGTCGCAGGCACCCACTGGGCAAGAGACCCAGTACTTC. It translates to CASRSQAPTGQETQYF.

This clonotype was found a few times. This chain connects TRBV5-6 to TRBJ1-2, with a tentative D call TRBD1 (5 bases). The length of the CDR3 is 13 residues. The germline V gene encodes CDR1 SGHDT and CDR2 YYEEEE. Trimming stripped 4 bases from V and 2 bases from J, with 9 bases between. CDR3 in DNA: TGTGCCAGCAGCGGGACTGAGAACTATGGCTACACCTTC. Protein sequence: CASSGTENYGYTF.

The chain couples TRBV5-4 to TRBJ2-1; 8 bases fit TRBD2. The CDR3 loop spans 15 amino acids. V trimming: 1 base; J trimming: 6 bases; junction bases outside the gene matches: 6. Germline assignment: CDR1 SGHNT and CDR2 YYREEE (reference sequence). The CDR3: CASSLRLAGPNEQFF. The CDR3 region has the DNA TGTGCCAGCAGCTTGCGTCTAGCGGGCCCCAATGAGCAGTTCTTC.

The chain couples TRBV20-1 to TRBJ1-5; no clear D gene. Germline lookup yields CDR1 DFQATT and CDR2 SNEGSKA (reference sequence). V lost 1 base, J lost 1 base, and 5 bases lay in between. The CDR3 runs 13 residues. The CDR3 coding sequence is TGCAGTGCTAGAGGAGGCAGCAATCAGCCCCAGCATTTT. Its translation is CSARGGSNQPQHF.

This clonotype was seen ten or more times. The V and J genes are TRBV7-9 and TRBJ2-3, with D possibly called TRBD1 or TRBD2 (5 bases each). The CDR3 runs 14 residues. The V end was cut by 4 bases, the J end by 6 bases, with 14 bases between. Germline CDR1 is SEHNR and CDR2 is FQNEAQ (reference sequence). For the CDR3, the DNA is TGTGCCAGCAGCTGGGACGGGCCCAAGGATACGCAGTATTTT. Its translation is CASSWDGPKDTQYF.

This clonotype was recorded a few times. This chain links TRBV3-1 with TRBJ2-1; D possibly corresponds to TRBD2 (7 bases). V was shortened by 1 base and J by 4 bases, with 11 bases between the two germline ends. The CDR3 is 15 amino acids. CDR1 and CDR2 (germline): LGHDT, YNNKEL (reference sequence). The CDR3 sequence is CASSQGRGAYNEQFF. The CDR3 nucleotides read TGTGCCAGCAGCCAAGGACGGGGGGCATACAATGAGCAGTTCTTC.

In DNA form, the CDR3 reads TGTGCCAGCAGCCCGCGGGGGTTCACAGATACGCAGTATTTT. This sequence encodes CASSPRGFTDTQYF. V usage is TRBV5-4 and J usage is TRBJ2-3, with 7 bases identical to TRBD2. The CDR3 has 14 residues. The V segment lost 4 bases and the J segment 2 bases; nucleotides outside the gene matches: 4. CDR1 is SGHNT, CDR2 YYREEE, per germline (reference sequence).

This rearrangement joins TRBV12-3 or TRBV12-4 to TRBJ2-7, with D maybe TRBD2 (6 bases). Deletions cut 5 bases from V and 3 bases from J, with 8 bases between. The CDR3 consists of 12 residues. This chain's CDR3 is CASSPGGYEQYF. DNA for the CDR3: TGTGCCAGCAGTCCCGGGGGCTACGAGCAGTACTTC.

A remark on this clonotype: A much larger clone differs by one base, so this may be a read error. Here the CDR3 reads CGSSLTGETQYF. The CDR3, as DNA: TGTGGCAGCAGCTTGACCGGAGAGACCCAGTACTTC. The rearrangement uses TRBV7-2 and TRBJ2-5; D unclear. The V gene's germline CDR1 is SGHTA and CDR2 FQGNSA. This CDR3 is built from 12 residues.

This clonotype was seen many times. The chain employs TRBV2 and TRBJ1-5; TRBD1 agrees at 8 bases. Germline V gives CDR1 SNHLY, CDR2 FYNNEI. This CDR3 is built from 15 residues. With 4 bases clipped from V and 2 bases from J, the junction kept 4 bases outside the gene matches. The CDR3 sequence: CASSAQGGGNQPQHF. CDR3 nucleotides: TGTGCCAGCAGTGCACAGGGGGGGGGCAATCAGCCCCAGCATTTT.

This clonotype was recorded many times. The genes are TRBV7-9 and TRBJ1-4; TRBD1 agrees at 9 bases. V trimming: 5 bases; J trimming: 8 bases; junction bases outside the gene matches: 9. Looked up from germline, CDR1 is SEHNR and CDR2 is FQNEAQ (reference sequence). The length of the CDR3 is 15 residues. CDR3 protein: CASSLWDREREKLFF. CDR3 nucleotide sequence: TGTGCCAGCAGCCTCTGGGACAGGGAGAGGGAAAAACTGTTTTTT.

Relative to its sample, this clonotype is medium-sized. The rearrangement links TRBV6-1 to TRBJ1-1; tentative D call: TRBD1 (6 bases). Germline V gene lookup returns CDR1 MNHNS and CDR2 SASEGT. The CDR3 sequence is 12 residues long. V was trimmed by 8 bases and J by 9 bases, leaving 16 bases between them. CDR3 nucleotides: TGTGCCAGCTGCTCGCAGGACAGAAAAGCTTTCTTT. It translates to CASCSQDRKAFF.

This clonotype was seen at least ten times. V is TRBV2 and J is TRBJ1-2; D gene uncertain. Between the trimmed V and J ends, which lost 1 base and 2 bases, there was a span of 14 bases. Germline lookup yields CDR1 SNHLY and CDR2 FYNNEI. This CDR3 spans 16 amino acids. CDR3 protein: CASSEEGGRINYGYTF. As DNA, the CDR3 is TGTGCCAGCAGTGAAGAAGGCGGAAGAATCAACTATGGCTACACCTTC.

This clonotype was counted ten times or more. The CDR3 is CASSQVLRGRSGELFF. The CDR3 DNA sequence: TGCGCCAGCAGCCAGGTGCTTCGGGGGCGGTCAGGGGAGCTGTTTTTT. The V gene is TRBV4-1, the J gene TRBJ2-2, with D perhaps matching TRBD1 or TRBD2 (6 bases each). This CDR3 is built from 16 residues. V was clipped by 3 bases and J by 8 bases, with 19 bases between them. Germline-derived CDR1 and CDR2 are MGHRA and YSYEKL.

This clonotype was seen repeatedly, ten times or more. The CDR3: CATSSNRGLRQPQHF. In DNA form, the CDR3 reads TGTGCCACCAGCAGTAACAGGGGGTTGAGGCAGCCCCAGCATTTT. The genes are TRBV15 and TRBJ1-5; 8 positions match TRBD1. The junction had 8 bases not matched to a gene; V was cut back by 3 bases and J by 7 bases. The CDR3 has 15 amino acids. The germline gives CDR1 LNHNV, CDR2 YYDKDF (reference sequence).

At least ten counts were recorded for this clonotype. The chain joins TRBV6-6 to TRBJ1-6; no definite D call. Trimming cost V 3 bases and J 0 bases, with 15 bases left between them. Germline V CDR1 and CDR2: MNHNY, SVGAGI (reference sequence). The CDR3 length is 18 residues. CDR3 loop: CASSYSMRTSSYNSPLHF. In DNA, the CDR3 is TGTGCCAGCAGTTATTCGATGCGCACGAGCTCCTATAATTCACCCCTCCACTTT.

This clonotype was seen many times. The chain carries TRBV28 and TRBJ1-1; maybe TRBD1 (5 bases). V gave up 3 bases and J gave up 4 bases, with 12 bases separating them. From germline, CDR1 is MDHEN and CDR2 SYDVKM. The CDR3 consists of 14 residues. The CDR3, as DNA: TGTGCCAGCAGTTTTACAGGCCTGGGCACTGAAGCTTTCTTT. It translates to CASSFTGLGTEAFF.

In its sample, this clonotype was seen many times. This rearrangement joins TRBV4-2 to TRBJ2-1; TRBD2 might be the D (6 bases). V dropped 1 base and J dropped 0 bases, with 19 bases sitting between them. The CDR3 sequence is 19 residues long. Germline V CDR1 and CDR2: LGHNA, YNFKEQ. CDR3 sequence (DNA): TGTGCCAGCAGCCAAGCCCAGTCATGGGGGACTGCCTCCTACAATGAGCAGTTCTTC. It codes for CASSQAQSWGTASYNEQFF.

On this clonotype: A much bigger clone sits one base away, suggesting this may be a read error. The rearrangement uses TRBV11-2 and TRBJ1-6; maybe TRBD1 (5 bases). V shed 3 bases and J shed 12 bases, with 15 bases lying between them. Germline V lookup: CDR1 SGHAT, CDR2 FQNNGV. CDR3 size: 14 residues. The CDR3 sequence is CASSLGGFTLPLHF. DNA for the CDR3: TGTGCCAGCAGCTTGGGGGGGTTTACTTTACCCCTCCACTTT.

This clonotype was seen repeatedly, ten times or more. The chain joins TRBV7-9 to TRBJ1-5, with D uncertain. Germline assignment: CDR1 SEHNR and CDR2 FQNEAQ (reference sequence). There are 16 residues in the CDR3. Deletions cut 5 bases from V and 2 bases from J, with 16 bases between. The CDR3 spells CASSPGREDRNQPQHF. As DNA, the CDR3 is TGTGCCAGCAGCCCCGGAAGGGAGGATCGCAATCAGCCCCAGCATTTT.

This clonotype was observed at least ten times. The chain links TRBV3-1 to TRBJ1-2, with D possibly TRBD1 on 6 matching bases. This CDR3 region has 15 residues. V was cut by 0 bases and J by 4 bases, with 12 bases left in between. Germline CDR1 and CDR2: LGHDT and YNNKEL (reference sequence). This CDR3 reads CASSQDPGEVYGYTF. The DNA for the CDR3 is TGTGCCAGCAGCCAAGATCCAGGGGAAGTCTATGGCTACACCTTC. Using reference TRBV3-1 and TRBJ1-2 for the parts outside the CDR3, the full variable domain is DTAVSQTPKYLVTQMGNDKSIKCEQNLGHDTMYWYKQDSKKFLKIMFSYNNKELIINETVPNRFSPKSPDKAHLNLHINSLELGDSAVYFCASSQDPGEVYGYTFGSGTRLTVV.

This clonotype was observed many times. The V call is TRBV27, the J call TRBJ2-1; 10 positions match TRBD2. Germline CDR1 reads MNHEY; CDR2 reads SMNVEV (reference sequence). CDR3 size: 15 residues. Unmatched junction bases numbered 9, after V lost 7 bases and J lost 6 bases. CDR3 coding DNA: TGTGCCAGCACCGCAAGCGGGGGGGCATTCAATGAGCAGTTCTTC. Its translation: CASTASGGAFNEQFF.